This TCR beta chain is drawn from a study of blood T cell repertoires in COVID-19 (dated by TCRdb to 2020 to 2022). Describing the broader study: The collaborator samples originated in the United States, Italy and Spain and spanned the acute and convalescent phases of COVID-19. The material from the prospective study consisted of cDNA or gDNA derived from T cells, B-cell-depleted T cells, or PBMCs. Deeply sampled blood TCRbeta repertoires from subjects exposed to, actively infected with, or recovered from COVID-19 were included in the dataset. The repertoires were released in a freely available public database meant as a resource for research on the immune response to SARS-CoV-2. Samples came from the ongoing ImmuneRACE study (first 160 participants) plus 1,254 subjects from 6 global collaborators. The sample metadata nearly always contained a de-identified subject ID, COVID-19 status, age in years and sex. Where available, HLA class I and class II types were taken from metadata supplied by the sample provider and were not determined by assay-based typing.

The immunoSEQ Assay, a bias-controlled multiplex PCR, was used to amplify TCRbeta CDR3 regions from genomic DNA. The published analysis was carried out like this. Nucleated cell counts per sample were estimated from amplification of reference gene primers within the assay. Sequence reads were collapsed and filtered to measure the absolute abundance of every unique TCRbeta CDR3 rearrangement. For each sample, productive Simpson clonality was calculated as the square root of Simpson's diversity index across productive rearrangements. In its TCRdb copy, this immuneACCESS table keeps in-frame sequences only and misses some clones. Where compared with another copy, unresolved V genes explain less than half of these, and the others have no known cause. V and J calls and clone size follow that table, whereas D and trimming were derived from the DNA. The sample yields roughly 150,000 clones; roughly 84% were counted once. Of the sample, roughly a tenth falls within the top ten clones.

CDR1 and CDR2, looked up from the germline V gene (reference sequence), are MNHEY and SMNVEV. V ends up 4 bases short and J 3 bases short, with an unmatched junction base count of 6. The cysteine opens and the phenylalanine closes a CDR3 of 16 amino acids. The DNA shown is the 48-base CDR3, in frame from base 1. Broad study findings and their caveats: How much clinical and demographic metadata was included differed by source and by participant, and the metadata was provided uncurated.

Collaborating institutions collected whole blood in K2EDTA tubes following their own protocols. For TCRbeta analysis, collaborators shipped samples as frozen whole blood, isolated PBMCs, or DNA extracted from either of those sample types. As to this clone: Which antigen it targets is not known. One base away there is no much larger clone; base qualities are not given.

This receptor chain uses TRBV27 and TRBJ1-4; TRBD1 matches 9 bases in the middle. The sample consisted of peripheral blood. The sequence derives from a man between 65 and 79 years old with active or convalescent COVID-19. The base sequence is TGTGCCAGCAGTTCGTGGACAGGGGTTTCTAATGAAAAACTGTTTTTT. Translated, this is CASSSWTGVSNEKLFF.